Shown below are 17 T cell receptor beta chains from a single sample sequenced in a study of T cell repertoires in cytomegalovirus infection. TCRdb reprocessed the reads with MiXCR, giving one entry per CDR3 protein. Found here are about 600,000 distinct CDR3 sequences, approximately 24% of them singletons; the top ten hold approximately 8.2%. The material sequenced was CD8+ T cells from PBMCs. The receptors come from a human donor in good health (CMV status not recorded). Some clones in this sample may be carry-over from other donors' samples.

Note on this clonotype: A much larger clone differs from this one at a single base, so this may be a read error. This chain connects TRBV7-8 to TRBJ2-1; D possibly corresponds to TRBD2 (5 bases). CDR1 SGHVS and CDR2 FQNEAQ come from the germline V gene. V was pared by 2 bases and J by 1 base, with 9 bases between. CDR3 length equals 15 residues. As DNA, the CDR3 is TGTGCCAGCAGCTTAAAGCGGCGATCCTACAATGAGCAGTTCTTC. Encoded protein: CASSLKRRSYNEQFF.

The rearrangement joins TRBV28 to TRBJ1-5; 7 bases map to TRBD1. Germline CDR1 reads MDHEN; CDR2 reads SYDVKM. This CDR3 has 14 amino acids. V dropped 6 bases and J dropped 6; count of bases not matched to a gene: 8. CDR3 coding DNA: TGTGCCAGCAGCCTTACAGGGGATGGTCAGCCCCAGCATTTT. It encodes CASSLTGDGQPQHF.

The rearrangement joins TRBV2 to TRBJ2-7; 10 bases fit TRBD1. The ends lost 9 bases at V and 4 bases at J; junction bases unmatched: 6. The germline gives CDR1 SNHLY, CDR2 FYNNEI. CDR3 size: 13 residues. The CDR3, as DNA: TGTGCCAGGACCGGGACAGGGGCTTACGAGCAGTACTTC. This codes for CARTGTGAYEQYF.

The chain has TRBV29-1 and TRBJ2-1; TRBD2 is a possible D gene (5 bases). The CDR3 consists of 15 residues. Per germline, CDR1 SQVTM and CDR2 ANQGSEA. V was clipped by 6 bases and J by 0 bases, with 15 bases between them. The CDR3 is CSVPTEGSSYNEQFF. The CDR3 nucleotides read TGCAGCGTCCCCACGGAAGGGAGCTCCTACAATGAGCAGTTCTTC.

This clonotype was recorded a few times. The gene calls are TRBV29-1 and TRBJ1-1; perhaps TRBD1 as D (6 bases). V lost 0 bases to trimming and J lost 6 bases, with 14 bases between them. The CDR3 extends over 14 amino acids. Looked up from germline, CDR1 is SQVTM and CDR2 is ANQGSEA. The CDR3 reads CSVEDLQGLAEAFF. The DNA for the CDR3 is TGCAGCGTTGAAGATCTCCAGGGGTTGGCTGAAGCTTTCTTT.

The rearrangement uses TRBV5-5 and TRBJ2-4; maybe TRBD2 (6 bases). CDR1 and CDR2 from the germline V gene are SGHKS and YYEKEE (reference sequence). This CDR3 contains 15 residues. V was cut by 0 bases and J by 1 base, with 8 bases left in between. As DNA, the CDR3 is TGTGCCAGCAGCTTGGAAGGGAGGGCCAAAAACATTCAGTACTTC. It is translated as CASSLEGRAKNIQYF.

The chain links TRBV15 to TRBJ1-2, with TRBD1 identical over 9 bases. CDR3 length: 15 amino acids. V shed 3 bases and J 4 bases; nucleotides not matched to a gene: 6. The germline V gene encodes CDR1 LNHNV and CDR2 YYDKDF (reference sequence). The DNA for the CDR3 is TGTGCCACCAGCAGGGGGGACAGGGTGGTCTATGGCTACACCTTC. Translated: CATSRGDRVVYGYTF.

This clonotype was detected many times. V usage is TRBV6-1 and J usage is TRBJ2-2; D is uncertain. Trimming stripped 3 bases from V and 3 bases from J, with 11 bases between. The CDR3 is 15 residues long. Per the germline V gene, CDR1 is MNHNS and CDR2 is SASEGT. The CDR3 sequence: CASSEWQDDTGELFF. In DNA form, the CDR3 reads TGTGCCAGCAGTGAGTGGCAGGACGACACCGGGGAGCTGTTTTTT.

This clonotype has only a few counts. The chain employs TRBV4-2 and TRBJ2-2; 8 nucleotides line up with TRBD2. V dropped 3 bases and J dropped 6; count of bases not matched to a gene: 15. This CDR3 region has 18 residues. CDR1 is LGHNA and CDR2 is YNFKEQ in the germline V gene. CDR3: CASSHPGLGLSSSGELFF. The CDR3 region has the DNA TGTGCCAGCAGCCACCCGGGACTAGGATTATCGAGCTCCGGGGAGCTGTTTTTT.

This clonotype came up a few times. The V and J genes are TRBV27 and TRBJ2-7; either TRBD1 or TRBD2 may fit D (5 bases each). Germline V CDR1 and CDR2: MNHEY, SMNVEV (reference sequence). The CDR3 has 13 amino acids. Trimming shortened V by 4 bases and J by 2 bases, and 9 bases separated the two germline ends. The CDR3 is CASSSVGAYEQYF. DNA for the CDR3: TGTGCCAGCAGTTCCGTGGGGGCCTACGAGCAGTACTTC.

V usage is TRBV20-1 and J usage is TRBJ2-7; D remains ambiguous. Per the germline V gene, CDR1 is DFQATT and CDR2 is SNEGSKA (reference sequence). The V and J ends lost 5 bases and 0 bases respectively, with 26 bases between them. This CDR3 is built from 18 residues. The CDR3 DNA reads as TGCAGTGCTCGAGCAGCCCCGGACCGATACCTTAGCTCCTACGAGCAGTACGTC. Amino acid sequence: CSARAAPDRYLSSYEQYV.

The chain is built from TRBV4-2 and TRBJ2-1; TRBD2 matches at 8 bases. Trimming took 3 bases from V and 3 from J; bases not matched to a gene: 4. The CDR3 has 15 residues. CDR1 LGHNA and CDR2 YNFKEQ come from the germline V gene. The CDR3 region is CASSQTGGHYNEQFF. CDR3 sequence (DNA): TGTGCCAGCAGCCAGACGGGGGGGCACTACAATGAGCAGTTCTTC.

This clonotype was recorded a few times. The V gene is TRBV24-1, the J gene TRBJ1-4; unclear D gene. The germline V and J ends were trimmed by 3 bases and 8 bases, with 15 bases remaining between them. The CDR3 contains 15 residues. Looked up from germline, CDR1 is KGHDR and CDR2 is SFDVKD. This CDR3 reads CATSDPRAPGEKLFF. The CDR3 region has the DNA TGTGCCACCAGTGATCCTAGGGCGCCGGGCGAAAAACTGTTTTTT.

This clonotype came up a few times. The rearrangement joins TRBV14 to TRBJ2-3; TRBD1 agrees at 7 bases. J was trimmed by 3 bases and V by 1 base; bases with no gene match: 4. The CDR3 is made up of 15 amino acids. Germline loops: CDR1 SGHDN, CDR2 FVKESK. CDR3 sequence (DNA): TGTGCCAGCAGCCAAGCGACAGGGATAACAGATACGCAGTATTTT. It is translated as CASSQATGITDTQYF.

The chain joins TRBV14 to TRBJ1-1; possibly TRBD1 for D (6 bases). V was pared by 0 bases and J by 4 bases, with 12 bases between. CDR1 and CDR2 (germline): SGHDN, FVKESK. This CDR3 comprises 15 residues. In DNA form, the CDR3 reads TGTGCCAGCAGCCAAGATTTAGCGGGGGCCACTGAAGCTTTCTTT. As protein: CASSQDLAGATEAFF.

The V gene is TRBV5-1, the J gene TRBJ2-4; D gene ambiguous. The CDR3 contains 14 residues. V lost 0 bases and J lost 8, with 12 bases in between. CDR1 SGHRS and CDR2 YFSETQ come from the germline V gene. CDR3 nucleotides: TGCGCCAGCAGCTTGGGGGTCAGGTTGGACATTCAGTACTTC. This encodes CASSLGVRLDIQYF.

This chain connects TRBV29-1 to TRBJ1-1, with D maybe TRBD1 (5 bases). Germline V gives CDR1 SQVTM, CDR2 ANQGSEA. This CDR3 spans 11 amino acids. The CDR3 nucleotides are TGCACCTACGGGGGTGGCACTGAAGCTTTCTTT. This encodes CTYGGGTEAFF.